The 27 T cell receptor beta chains in this list originate from one sample, sequenced in a study of blood T cell repertoires in COVID-19. Assay: immunoSEQ multiplex PCR; the TCRdb copy retains only in-frame clones and omits some. The repertoire holds roughly 280,000 clones, with 75% to 95% as singletons. The specimen was PBMCs or T cells enriched from blood (not recorded which). The receptor set was obtained from a man aged 35-49 years who had been exposed to COVID-19.

The rearrangement joins TRBV10-3 to TRBJ1-4; D is perhaps TRBD1 (5 bases). CDR1 is ENHRY, CDR2 SYGVKD, per germline. V gave up 0 bases and J gave up 7 bases, with 9 bases separating them. This CDR3 has 14 amino acids. The CDR3 bases are TGTGCCATCAGTGAGTCTGGGAGGGGTGAAAAACTGTTTTTT. Translated, it gives CAISESGRGEKLFF.

The chain uses TRBV24-1 and TRBJ2-2; the D gene is possibly TRBD2 (6 bases). The CDR3 extends over 18 amino acids. With 0 bases removed from V and 3 bases from J, the gap between germline ends came to 16 bases. Germline lookup yields CDR1 KGHDR and CDR2 SFDVKD. As DNA, the CDR3 is TGTGCCACCAGTGATTTGAATTGGGGGGTCGGCGACACCGGGGAGCTGTTTTTT. Translated: CATSDLNWGVGDTGELFF.

V is TRBV5-6 and J is TRBJ1-2; TRBD1 matches 8 bases. V shed 0 bases and J 6 bases; nucleotides not matched to a gene: 1. The CDR3 covers 13 residues. Germline V gene data show CDR1 as SGHDT and CDR2 as YYEEEE. DNA of the CDR3: TGTGCCAGCAGCTTGGGACAGGGGAATGGCTACACCTTC. This translates into CASSLGQGNGYTF.

The gene calls are TRBV15 and TRBJ1-5, with D hard to call. Germline values: CDR1 LNHNV, CDR2 YYDKDF (reference sequence). Trimming stripped 5 bases from V and 3 bases from J, with 8 bases between. The CDR3 sequence is 13 residues long. The CDR3 DNA follows: TGTGCCACCAGCTTACACATCAATCAGCCCCAGCATTTT. It codes for CATSLHINQPQHF. Full variable domain (outside the CDR3, taken from reference TRBV15 and TRBJ1-5): DAMVIQNPRYQVTQFGKPVTLSCSQTLNHNVMYWYQQKSSQAPKLLFHYYDKDFNNEADTPDNFQSRRPNTSFCFLDIRSPGLGDTAMYLCATSLHINQPQHFGDGTRLSIL.

This clone was picked up a small number of times. The V gene is TRBV16, the J gene TRBJ1-1; D might be TRBD1 (6 bases). Germline values: CDR1 KGHSY, CDR2 FQNENV. V was shortened by 2 bases and J by 11 bases, with 15 bases between the two germline ends. The length of the CDR3 is 13 residues. DNA of the CDR3: TGTGCCAGCAGCCAAGGGACAATTATAGGGGCTTTCTTT. This sequence encodes CASSQGTIIGAFF.

This sequence joins TRBV14 and TRBJ1-1; 7 nucleotides align to TRBD1. This CDR3 is 12 amino acids long. V shed 3 bases and J 8 bases; nucleotides not matched to a gene: 3. Germline CDR1 reads SGHDN; CDR2 reads FVKESK. The CDR3 DNA reads as TGTGCCAGCAGCCACCCGGGACAGGAAGCTTTCTTT. It is translated as CASSHPGQEAFF. The full variable domain, completed using reference TRBV14 and TRBJ1-1, is EAGVTQFPSHSVIEKGQTVTLRCDPISGHDNLYWYRRVMGKEIKFLLHFVKESKQDESGMPNNRFLAERTGGTYSTLKVQPAELEDSGVYFCASSHPGQEAFFGQGTRLTVV.

J is TRBJ2-1 and V is TRBV27, with 7 bases fitting TRBD2. CDR1 and CDR2 from the germline V gene are MNHEY and SMNVEV (reference sequence). J was trimmed by 4 bases and V by 5 bases; bases with no gene match: 14. The CDR3 consists of 17 residues. The CDR3 bases are TGTGCCAGCAGTATGGGTGGAAGGGGAGGGTTATACAATGAGCAGTTCTTC. This sequence encodes CASSMGGRGGLYNEQFF.

The chain recombines TRBV28 with TRBJ2-3; 13 bases agree with TRBD2. Germline V gene data show CDR1 as MDHEN and CDR2 as SYDVKM. The CDR3 runs to 17 residues. J was trimmed by 1 base and V by 4 bases; bases with no gene match: 5. The CDR3 DNA sequence: TGTGCCAGCAGTTCCGAGACTAGCGGGAGGCGCACAGATACGCAGTATTTT. This codes for CASSSETSGRRTDTQYF.

This chain uses TRBV6-5 with TRBJ1-2; 9 positions agree with TRBD1. CDR1 is MNHEY and CDR2 is SVGAGI in the germline V gene. The CDR3 is made up of 14 amino acids. J lost 5 bases, V lost 7 bases, and 8 bases had no gene match. The CDR3 region is CASIKGQGFYGYTF. The CDR3 DNA reads as TGTGCCAGCATCAAGGGACAGGGTTTTTATGGCTACACCTTC.

CDR3 residues: CASSGREGADTQYF. The CDR3 DNA reads as TGTGCCAGCAGCGGGCGGGAGGGAGCAGATACGCAGTATTTT. The chain links TRBV9 to TRBJ2-3; 9 bases match TRBD2. The germline V gene has CDR1 SGDLS and CDR2 YYNGEE. The CDR3 has 14 residues. Germline trimming cut 3 bases from V and 4 bases from J; bases unmatched to any gene: 3.

The rearrangement uses TRBV19 and TRBJ1-2; 8 bases map to TRBD1. Germline V CDR1 and CDR2: LNHDA, SQIVND (reference sequence). The CDR3 runs to 14 residues. J was trimmed by 9 bases and V by 8 bases; bases with no gene match: 14. The CDR3 DNA sequence: TGTGCCAGTGACACAGGACAGGGAAGGAGTCGCTACACCTTC. Its protein is CASDTGQGRSRYTF.

This clone was counted only a few times. The chain employs TRBV5-5 and TRBJ2-2; TRBD1 is a possible D gene (6 bases). The germline CDR1 and CDR2 sequences are SGHKS and YYEKEE (reference sequence). The CDR3 extends over 15 amino acids. Trimming pared 4 bases from V and 0 bases from J, leaving 10 bases between. The CDR3 sequence: CASSMDSANTGELFF. DNA of the CDR3: TGTGCCAGCAGCATGGACAGTGCGAACACCGGGGAGCTGTTTTTT.

The chain joins TRBV7-9 to TRBJ1-5, with a possible D match to TRBD1 (6 bases). Germline V gene sequence: CDR1 SEHNR, CDR2 FQNEAQ (reference sequence). The CDR3 spans 14 residues. The V end was cut by 4 bases, the J end by 6 bases, with 13 bases between. CDR3 nucleotide sequence: TGTGCCAGCAGCTCCCAGGGGATAGGTCAGCCCCAGCATTTT. Its protein is CASSSQGIGQPQHF. Complete variable domain (other parts from reference TRBV7-9 and TRBJ1-5): DTGVSQNPRHKITKRGQNVTFRCDPISEHNRLYWYRQTLGQGPEFLTYFQNEAQLEKSRLLSDRFSAERPKGSFSTLEIQRTEQGDSAMYLCASSSQGIGQPQHFGDGTRLSIL.

This clone was recorded once. The V gene is TRBV6-6, the J gene TRBJ2-7; TRBD1 is a possible D gene (6 bases). The V end was cut by 6 bases, the J end by 2 bases, with 14 bases between. Germline CDR1 reads MNHNY; CDR2 reads SVGAGI (reference sequence). The CDR3 is made up of 14 amino acids. CDR3 sequence: CASSPQGYTYEQYF. The CDR3 coding sequence is TGTGCCAGCAGCCCACAGGGATACACCTACGAGCAGTACTTC.

V gene TRBV7-2 combines with J gene TRBJ2-7; 8 bases are a match to TRBD2. Germline loops: CDR1 SGHTA, CDR2 FQGNSA. With V trimmed by 6 bases and J by 4 bases, 5 bases remained unmatched. The CDR3 is made up of 13 amino acids. DNA of the CDR3: TGTGCCAGCAGTCACGGGGGGGCGTACGAGCAGTACTTC. Protein sequence: CASSHGGAYEQYF.

This chain links TRBV5-1 with TRBJ2-7; D is possibly TRBD2 (6 bases). CDR1 SGHRS and CDR2 YFSETQ come from the germline V gene. The CDR3 extends over 12 amino acids. The V end lost 5 bases, the J end lost 6 bases, and 12 bases lay between the germline ends. The CDR3 sequence is CASSGGLGEQYF. Here the CDR3 DNA reads TGCGCCAGCAGTGGAGGGTTGGGCGAGCAGTACTTC.

The chain joins TRBV5-1 to TRBJ1-1; D gene ambiguous. Trimming shortened V by 0 bases and J by 1 base, and 13 bases separated the two germline ends. CDR3 length: 16 residues. The germline gives CDR1 SGHRS, CDR2 YFSETQ. CDR3 sequence: CASSLGPGRKNTEAFF. DNA of the CDR3: TGCGCCAGCAGCTTGGGACCGGGAAGAAAGAACACTGAAGCTTTCTTT.

The V gene is TRBV9, the J gene TRBJ2-3, with a tentative D call TRBD2 (6 bases). The length of the CDR3 is 16 residues. Germline loops: CDR1 SGDLS, CDR2 YYNGEE. V lost 3 bases and J 0 bases, leaving 14 bases between the germline ends. This CDR3 is CASSGGGIPSTDTQYF. The CDR3 bases are TGTGCCAGCAGCGGTGGGGGGATCCCTAGCACAGATACGCAGTATTTT.

The chain uses TRBV9 and TRBJ2-7, with a possible D match to TRBD2 (6 bases). The CDR3 loop spans 15 amino acids. V lost 3 bases and J 0 bases, leaving 13 bases between the germline ends. Germline V gene lookup returns CDR1 SGDLS and CDR2 YYNGEE. This chain's CDR3 is CASSASGDVSYEQYF. The CDR3 DNA is TGTGCCAGCAGCGCCTCGGGAGATGTCTCCTACGAGCAGTACTTC.

This clone was recorded only once. V usage is TRBV18 and J usage is TRBJ2-7; D is ambiguous. This CDR3 spans 12 amino acids. The ends were cut back, 2 bases at V and 6 bases at J, with 8 bases in the middle. The germline gives CDR1 KGHSH, CDR2 LQKENI. CDR3: CASSPYISEQYF. In nucleotides, the CDR3 is TGTGCCAGCTCACCATATATCTCCGAGCAGTACTTC.

The chain combines TRBV19 with TRBJ1-1; the D gene is possibly TRBD1 (5 bases). Deletions cut 5 bases from V and 2 bases from J, with 18 bases between. Germline-derived CDR1 and CDR2 are LNHDA and SQIVND (reference sequence). This CDR3 spans 16 amino acids. CDR3 sequence (DNA): TGTGCCAGTAGTCTTTCAGGGTATGGGGCCAACACTGAAGCTTTCTTT. Protein: CASSLSGYGANTEAFF. The complete variable domain, with remaining parts taken from reference TRBV19 and TRBJ1-1, reads DGGITQSPKYLFRKEGQNVTLSCEQNLNHDAMYWYRQDPGQGLRLIYYSQIVNDFQKGDIAEGYSVSREKKESFPLTVTSAQKNPTAFYLCASSLSGYGANTEAFFGQGTRLTVV.

This clone appeared a single time. This chain connects TRBV30 to TRBJ1-4; TRBD1 matches at 8 bases. This CDR3 region has 14 residues. Germline loops: CDR1 GTSNPN, CDR2 SVGIG (reference sequence). V was clipped by 4 bases and J by 8 bases; unmatched bases: 9. CDR3: CAWKTGQGREKLFF. CDR3 sequence (DNA): TGTGCCTGGAAGACCGGACAGGGTAGAGAAAAACTGTTTTTT.

This clone came up once. CDR3 sequence: CASSSDTGGNTIYF. CDR3 nucleotide sequence: TGTGCCAGCAGCTCAGACACAGGGGGAAACACCATATATTTT. The gene calls are TRBV7-9 and TRBJ1-3; a possible D gene is TRBD1 (6 bases). The V gene's germline CDR1 is SEHNR and CDR2 FQNEAQ (reference sequence). V lost 4 bases to trimming and J lost 4 bases, with 11 bases between them. CDR3 length equals 14 residues.

The V gene is TRBV30, the J gene TRBJ2-1; TRBD2 aligns across 7 bases. This CDR3 region has 13 residues. Looked up from germline, CDR1 is GTSNPN and CDR2 is SVGIG (reference sequence). The V and J ends lost 3 bases and 5 bases, in that order; junction bases with no gene match: 4. CDR3 sequence: CAWSGDYDNEQFF. CDR3 DNA: TGTGCCTGGAGCGGGGACTACGACAATGAGCAGTTCTTC.

This sequence joins TRBV7-2 and TRBJ2-1; no clear D gene. This CDR3 is built from 13 residues. V was cut by 0 bases and J by 8 bases, with 8 bases left in between. CDR1 is SGHTA, CDR2 FQGNSA, per germline. The CDR3 DNA sequence: TGTGCCAGCAGCTTAGCGCGGTCCGATGAGCAGTTCTTC. It yields the protein CASSLARSDEQFF.

The chain is built from TRBV7-2 and TRBJ2-1; 9 bases line up with TRBD1. The V gene end was trimmed by 2 bases and the J gene end by 10 bases; junction bases not matched to a gene: 9. The CDR3 totals 15 residues. The germline V gene encodes CDR1 SGHTA and CDR2 FQGNSA. This chain's CDR3 is CASSLKGQGVGEQFF. CDR3 coding DNA: TGTGCCAGCAGCTTAAAGGGACAGGGAGTTGGAGAGCAGTTCTTC.

This clone was observed a few times. The V call is TRBV18, the J call TRBJ2-2, with D maybe TRBD1 (5 bases). The CDR3 totals 15 residues. Trimming cost V 3 bases and J 4 bases, with 12 bases left between them. The V gene's germline CDR1 is KGHSH and CDR2 LQKENI. This CDR3 reads CASSPRTDTTGELFF. The CDR3 coding sequence is TGTGCCAGCTCACCCCGAACGGACACCACCGGGGAGCTGTTTTTT. Using reference TRBV18 and TRBJ2-2 for the parts outside the CDR3, the full variable domain is NAGVMQNPRHLVRRRGQEARLRCSPMKGHSHVYWYRQLPEEGLKFMVYLQKENIIDESGMPKERFSAEFPKEGPSILRIQQVVRGDSAAYFCASSPRTDTTGELFFGEGSRLTVL.